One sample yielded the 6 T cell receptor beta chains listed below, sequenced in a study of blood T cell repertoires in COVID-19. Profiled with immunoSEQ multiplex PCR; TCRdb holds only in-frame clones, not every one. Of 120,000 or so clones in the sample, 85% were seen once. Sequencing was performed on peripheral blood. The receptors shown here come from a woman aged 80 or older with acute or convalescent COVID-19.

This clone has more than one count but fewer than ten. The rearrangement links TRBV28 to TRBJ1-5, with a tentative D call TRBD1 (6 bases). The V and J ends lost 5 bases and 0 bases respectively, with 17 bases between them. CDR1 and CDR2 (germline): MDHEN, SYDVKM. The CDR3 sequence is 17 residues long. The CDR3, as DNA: TGTGCCAGCAGTCCATACTACAGGGAATATAGCAATCAGCCCCAGCATTTT. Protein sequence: CASSPYYREYSNQPQHF. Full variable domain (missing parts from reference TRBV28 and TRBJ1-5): DVKVTQSSRYLVKRTGEKVFLECVQDMDHENMFWYRQDPGLGLRLIYFSYDVKMKEKGDIPEGYSVSREKKERFSLILESASTNQTSMYLCASSPYYREYSNQPQHFGDGTRLSIL.

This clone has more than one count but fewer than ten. CDR3 DNA: TGTGCCAGCAGCACAACAGGGTCCGGTGAAAAACTGTTTTTT. Residues: CASSTTGSGEKLFF. The gene calls are TRBV5-4 and TRBJ1-4; weak D call: TRBD1 (6 bases). Germline assignment: CDR1 SGHNT and CDR2 YYREEE (reference sequence). Trimming removed 4 bases at V and 7 bases at J, with 14 bases between. The CDR3 spans 14 residues.

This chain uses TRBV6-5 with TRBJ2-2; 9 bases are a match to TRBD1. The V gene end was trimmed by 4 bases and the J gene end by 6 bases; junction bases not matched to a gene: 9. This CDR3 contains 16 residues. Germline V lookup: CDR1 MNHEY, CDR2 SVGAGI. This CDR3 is CASSFFGQGSAGELFF. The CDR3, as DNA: TGTGCCAGCAGTTTTTTCGGACAGGGGTCCGCCGGGGAGCTGTTTTTT.

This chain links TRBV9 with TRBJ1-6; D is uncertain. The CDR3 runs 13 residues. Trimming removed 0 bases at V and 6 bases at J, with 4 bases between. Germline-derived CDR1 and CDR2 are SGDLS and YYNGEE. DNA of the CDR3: TGTGCCAGCAGCGTAGCTCCTAATTCACCCCTCCACTTT. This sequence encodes CASSVAPNSPLHF.

The CDR3 is CASSLEGASGELFF. CDR3 DNA sequence: TGCGCCAGCAGCTTAGAGGGGGCAAGCGGGGAGCTGTTTTTT. This chain links TRBV5-1 with TRBJ2-2, with 7 bases that match TRBD1. Trimming cost V 2 bases and J 7 bases; bases outside gene matches: 5. The CDR3 extends over 14 amino acids. The germline CDR1 and CDR2 sequences are SGHRS and YFSETQ.

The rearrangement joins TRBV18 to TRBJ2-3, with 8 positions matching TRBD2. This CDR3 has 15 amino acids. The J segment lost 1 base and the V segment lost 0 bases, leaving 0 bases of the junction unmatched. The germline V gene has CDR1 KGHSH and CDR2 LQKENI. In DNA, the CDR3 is TGTGCCAGCTCACCACCGCGGGGGGGCACAGATACGCAGTATTTT. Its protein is CASSPPRGGTDTQYF.